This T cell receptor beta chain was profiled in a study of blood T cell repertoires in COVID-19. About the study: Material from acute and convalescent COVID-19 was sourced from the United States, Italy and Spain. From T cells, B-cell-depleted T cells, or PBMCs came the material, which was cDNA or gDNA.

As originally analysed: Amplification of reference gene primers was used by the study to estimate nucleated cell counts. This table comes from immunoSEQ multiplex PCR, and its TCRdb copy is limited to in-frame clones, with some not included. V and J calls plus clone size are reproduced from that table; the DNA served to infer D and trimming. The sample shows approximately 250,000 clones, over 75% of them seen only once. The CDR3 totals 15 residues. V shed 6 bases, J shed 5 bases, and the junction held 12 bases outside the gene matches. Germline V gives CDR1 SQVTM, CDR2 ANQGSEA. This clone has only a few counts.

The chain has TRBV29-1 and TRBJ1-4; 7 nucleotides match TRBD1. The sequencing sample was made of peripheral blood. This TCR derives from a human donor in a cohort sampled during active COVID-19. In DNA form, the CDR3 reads TGCAGCGTGCCATCTGACAGGGCGGGGAATGAAAAACTGTTTTTT. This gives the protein CSVPSDRAGNEKLFF.